The next 5 T cell receptor beta chains were all read from a single sample in a study of CD8 T cells in ankylosing spondylitis. MiXCR was run by TCRdb on the 5' RACE reads, yielding one entry per CDR3 protein. The top ten hold 2.5% to 3.5% of the sample, which has 39,000 or so distinct CDR3 sequences, less than 4% seen once. Sample: blood, either unsorted or a sorted T cell fraction (not recorded which). The source of these receptors is a male donor with ankylosing spondylitis or in good health (not recorded which).

The rearrangement uses TRBV9 and TRBJ2-5; D may be TRBD1 or TRBD2 (5 bases each). CDR3 length: 15 amino acids. V was pared by 0 bases and J by 3 bases, with 12 bases between. Germline assignment: CDR1 SGDLS and CDR2 YYNGEE. The CDR3 DNA sequence: TGTGCCAGCAGCGTAGGTTGGAGAGGGGAAGAGACCCAGTACTTC. Encoded protein: CASSVGWRGEETQYF.

This clonotype was observed many times. The rearrangement links TRBV9 to TRBJ2-5; 9 nucleotides line up with TRBD1. Germline values: CDR1 SGDLS, CDR2 YYNGEE. The length of the CDR3 is 16 residues. The trim removed 3 bases at V and 6 bases at J, leaving 12 bases unmatched. The CDR3 loop is CASSERGDRAGQTQYF. For the CDR3, the DNA is TGTGCCAGCAGCGAGAGGGGGGACAGGGCCGGCCAGACCCAGTACTTC.

This clonotype was seen at least ten times. The chain recombines TRBV9 with TRBJ2-1, with TRBD2 matching 8 bases. Germline CDR1 and CDR2: SGDLS and YYNGEE. The CDR3 totals 16 residues. V was pared by 0 bases and J by 3 bases, with 5 bases of the junction left unmatched. This CDR3 is CASSVAAGEVYNEQFF. The DNA of the CDR3 is TGTGCCAGCAGCGTAGCAGCGGGGGAAGTCTACAATGAGCAGTTCTTC.

This clonotype has a count of ten or more. V gene TRBV9 combines with J gene TRBJ1-1, with TRBD1 matching 10 bases. The V gene's germline CDR1 is SGDLS and CDR2 YYNGEE. The CDR3 runs to 19 residues. V dropped 0 bases and J dropped 6; count of bases not matched to a gene: 17. The CDR3 nucleotides are TGTGCCAGCAGCGTAGCCACGGGACAGGGGCTCTTACGTGCACCTGAAGCTTTCTTT. Translating gives CASSVATGQGLLRAPEAFF. Drawing the rest from reference TRBV9 and TRBJ1-1, the complete variable domain is DSGVTQTPKHLITATGQRVTLRCSPRSGDLSVYWYQQSLDQGLQFLIQYYNGEERAKGNILERFSAQQFPDLHSELNLSSLELGDSALYFCASSVATGQGLLRAPEAFFGQGTRLTVV.

As regards this clonotype: This could be a read error, since a much larger clone is one nucleotide away. The CDR3 ends on some other residue instead of the conserved phenylalanine or tryptophan, so this is likely a read error. The gene calls are TRBV9 and TRBJ2-3, with a tentative D call TRBD1 (5 bases). CDR3 length equals 14 residues. CDR1 is SGDLS, CDR2 YYNGEE, per germline. Trimming cost V 3 bases and J 4 bases, with 12 bases left between them. The CDR3 here is CASSEGVGADTQYS. DNA for the CDR3: TGTGCCAGCAGCGAAGGGGTGGGCGCAGATACGCAGTATTCT.